What follows are 19 T cell receptor beta chains derived from one specimen sequenced in a study of T cell responses to AZD1222 COVID-19 vaccine. Repertoires were generated with immunoSEQ multiplex PCR, while TCRdb's copy carries only in-frame clones and drops some. The sample includes around 100,000 clones, around 81% of them seen just once. The sequencing here drew on peripheral blood, taken on day 0 of AZD1222 vaccination. The receptors stem from an adult in good health.

The chain uses TRBV4-3 and TRBJ2-7; 8 nucleotides line up with TRBD2. V dropped 0 bases and J dropped 4; count of bases not matched to a gene: 17. In germline, CDR1 is LGHNA, CDR2 YSLEER. The CDR3 is 19 amino acids. The CDR3 is CASSQEEGGRHELSYEQYF. Here the CDR3 DNA reads TGCGCCAGCAGCCAAGAGGAAGGCGGGAGGCACGAACTAAGTTACGAGCAGTACTTC.

This clone was detected only a few times. The chain links TRBV27 to TRBJ1-3; a weak D match, TRBD1 (6 bases). V lost 4 bases and J 8 bases, leaving 18 bases between the germline ends. Per the germline V gene, CDR1 is MNHEY and CDR2 is SMNVEV (reference sequence). This CDR3 has 15 residues. The CDR3 reads CASSSEGGGEDTIYF. The CDR3 DNA reads as TGTGCCAGCAGTTCTGAGGGGGGCGGTGAAGACACCATATATTTT.

The chain joins TRBV5-5 to TRBJ2-3; 8 bases fit TRBD1. The J segment lost 10 bases and the V segment lost 0 bases, leaving 10 bases of the junction unmatched. Germline V CDR1 and CDR2: SGHKS, YYEKEE (reference sequence). This CDR3 region has 15 residues. CDR3 residues: CASSLGTGSVKAQYF. Written as DNA, the CDR3 is TGTGCCAGCAGCTTGGGGACAGGGTCCGTGAAAGCGCAGTATTTT.

CDR3: CASSPLQGDTEAFF. The DNA of the CDR3 is TGTGCCAGCAGCCCCCTCCAGGGGGACACTGAAGCTTTCTTT. The chain links TRBV7-9 to TRBJ1-1, with 7 bases matching TRBD1. Trimming took 5 bases from V and 3 from J; bases not matched to a gene: 6. Looked up from germline, CDR1 is SEHNR and CDR2 is FQNEAQ (reference sequence). The CDR3 has 14 residues.

This clone was detected once. The rearrangement joins TRBV11-2 to TRBJ2-1, with 11 positions matching TRBD2. Germline V gene data show CDR1 as SGHAT and CDR2 as FQNNGV. J lost 1 base, V lost 4 bases, and 6 bases had no gene match. CDR3 size: 17 residues. The CDR3 bases are TGTGCCAGCAGCTATTCATTAGCGGGGGGGTCCTACAATGAGCAGTTCTTC. Translating gives CASSYSLAGGSYNEQFF. Together with reference TRBV11-2 and TRBJ2-1, the CDR3 gives the full variable domain: EAGVAQSPRYKIIEKRQSVAFWCNPISGHATLYWYQQILGQGPKLLIQFQNNGVVDDSQLPKDRFSAERLKGVDSTLKIQPAKLEDSAVYLCASSYSLAGGSYNEQFFGPGTRLTVL.

The chain links TRBV28 to TRBJ2-7; TRBD1 matches 9 bases. The CDR3 is made up of 15 amino acids. Looked up from germline, CDR1 is MDHEN and CDR2 is SYDVKM. The trim removed 5 bases at V and 5 bases at J, leaving 10 bases unmatched. The CDR3 loop reads CASSTWTGVVNEQYF. Written as DNA, the CDR3 is TGTGCCAGCAGTACCTGGACAGGGGTGGTAAACGAGCAGTACTTC.

The chain combines TRBV18 with TRBJ2-2; D is perhaps TRBD1 (6 bases). Germline CDR1 is KGHSH and CDR2 is LQKENI. This CDR3 is 16 amino acids long. V was pared by 2 bases and J by 0 bases, with 10 bases between. CDR3: CASSPGTTANTGELFF. In DNA, the CDR3 is TGTGCCAGCTCACCAGGGACAACCGCGAACACCGGGGAGCTGTTTTTT.

J is TRBJ1-2 and V is TRBV7-9, with D uncertain. Per germline, CDR1 SEHNR and CDR2 FQNEAQ (reference sequence). This CDR3 comprises 13 residues. The germline V and J ends were trimmed by 3 bases and 0 bases, with 5 bases remaining between them. CDR3 in amino acids: CASSFTANYGYTF. The CDR3 DNA reads TGTGCCAGCAGCTTTACAGCTAACTATGGCTACACCTTC.

This clone was seen once. The V gene is TRBV7-2, the J gene TRBJ2-7; D remains ambiguous. CDR3 size: 13 residues. The ends were cut back, 1 base at V and 6 bases at J, with 10 bases in the middle. The V gene's germline CDR1 is SGHTA and CDR2 FQGNSA. CDR3 sequence (DNA): TGTGCCAGCAGCTTAGAGGCAAAGCCCGAGCAGTACTTC. Encoded protein: CASSLEAKPEQYF.

The rearrangement joins TRBV7-6 to TRBJ2-5; 7 nucleotides agree with TRBD2. Germline V gene sequence: CDR1 SGHVS, CDR2 FNYEAQ. There are 15 residues in the CDR3. The ends lost 6 bases at V and 4 bases at J; junction bases unmatched: 11. CDR3: CASRLGTGGLETQYF. The CDR3 DNA sequence: TGTGCCAGCAGGCTCGGGACGGGAGGATTAGAGACCCAGTACTTC.

The chain employs TRBV4-1 and TRBJ1-5, with D maybe TRBD1 (6 bases). CDR1 and CDR2 (germline): MGHRA, YSYEKL. This CDR3 has 16 residues. V gave up 0 bases and J gave up 3 bases, with 12 bases separating them. CDR3 sequence reads: CASSQDLGGYNQPQHF. The DNA for the CDR3 is TGCGCCAGCAGCCAAGATCTAGGGGGGTACAATCAGCCCCAGCATTTT.

The chain employs TRBV7-9 and TRBJ2-7; D is uncertain. This CDR3 has 11 residues. The ends were cut back, 5 bases at V and 6 bases at J, with 8 bases in the middle. Germline V gene lookup returns CDR1 SEHNR and CDR2 FQNEAQ (reference sequence). In DNA, the CDR3 is TGTGCCAGCAGCGAAAGGGCCGAGCAGTACTTC. This translates into CASSERAEQYF.

The chain joins TRBV4-2 to TRBJ1-2; unclear D gene. In germline, CDR1 is LGHNA, CDR2 YNFKEQ. The CDR3 length is 14 residues. V lost 0 bases and J lost 4, with 9 bases in between. CDR3 nucleotides: TGTGCCAGCAGCCAAGAGGTCCTTGCCTATGGCTACACCTTC. It specifies CASSQEVLAYGYTF.

The V and J genes are TRBV28 and TRBJ2-5, with D perhaps TRBD1 (8 bases). This CDR3 comprises 15 residues. The V end was cut by 5 bases, the J end by 4 bases, with 17 bases between. Germline V CDR1 and CDR2: MDHEN, SYDVKM. For the CDR3, the DNA is TGTGCCAGCAGTATCGAACAGGGGGGGCGAGAGACCCAGTACTTC. Amino acid sequence: CASSIEQGGRETQYF. The full variable domain, its missing parts supplied by reference TRBV28 and TRBJ2-5, is DVKVTQSSRYLVKRTGEKVFLECVQDMDHENMFWYRQDPGLGLRLIYFSYDVKMKEKGDIPEGYSVSREKKERFSLILESASTNQTSMYLCASSIEQGGRETQYFGPGTRLLVL.

The chain joins TRBV9 to TRBJ2-7; no definite D call. CDR3 length: 15 residues. Trimming removed 0 bases at V and 2 bases at J, with 12 bases between. The germline V gene has CDR1 SGDLS and CDR2 YYNGEE. The CDR3 DNA follows: TGTGCCAGCAGCGTAGATACAATGGGTCCCTACGAGCAGTACTTC. This gives the protein CASSVDTMGPYEQYF. The full variable domain, with the rest looked up from reference TRBV9 and TRBJ2-7, is DSGVTQTPKHLITATGQRVTLRCSPRSGDLSVYWYQQSLDQGLQFLIQYYNGEERAKGNILERFSAQQFPDLHSELNLSSLELGDSALYFCASSVDTMGPYEQYFGPGTRLTVT.

The chain joins TRBV19 to TRBJ1-5; TRBD1 agrees at 8 bases. Germline V lookup: CDR1 LNHDA, CDR2 SQIVND (reference sequence). With 10 bases clipped from V and 1 base from J, the junction kept 12 bases outside the gene matches. CDR3 length equals 16 residues. DNA for the CDR3: TGTGCCACCCTACCCAGGGGGCGGGGGAGCAATCAGCCCCAGCATTTT. Translation gives CATLPRGRGSNQPQHF.

The chain combines TRBV20-1 with TRBJ2-7; TRBD2 agrees at 16 bases. CDR1 and CDR2 (germline): DFQATT, SNEGSKA (reference sequence). With 3 bases clipped from V and 4 bases from J, the junction kept 3 bases outside the gene matches. The CDR3 runs 15 residues. The CDR3 loop reads CSASSGLAGGYEQYF. The CDR3 DNA is TGCAGTGCTAGTTCGGGACTAGCGGGGGGGTACGAGCAGTACTTC.

The chain links TRBV6-2 or TRBV6-3 to TRBJ2-7, with 8 bases matching TRBD1. Trimming took 5 bases from V and 2 from J; bases not matched to a gene: 8. Germline V gene lookup returns CDR1 MNHEY and CDR2 SVGEGT. The CDR3 runs 15 residues. For the CDR3, the DNA is TGTGCCAGCAGTCGTCTTGGACAGGGAACCTACGAGCAGTACTTC. Its protein product is CASSRLGQGTYEQYF.

This clone was counted only a few times. The chain carries TRBV6-5 and TRBJ1-4; no clear D. The CDR3 has 15 amino acids. Germline CDR1 MNHEY, CDR2 SVGAGI. V lost 1 base and J 8 bases, leaving 14 bases between the germline ends. CDR3 coding DNA: TGTGCCAGCAGTTACTGGGCTGGGCAGTCGGAAAAACTGTTTTTT. This gives the protein CASSYWAGQSEKLFF.